These 17 T cell receptor beta chains were all obtained from the same sample, sequenced in a study of immune evolution from preneoplasia to lung adenocarcinoma. Clones were read by immunoSEQ multiplex PCR, and TCRdb kept only the in-frame ones, dropping some. The sample comprises about 4,600 clones, almost 85% of which are singletons, and approximately 3% rests with the top ten. Sequences were obtained from FFPE invasive lung adenocarcinoma tissue. Receptor source: a person aged 45 to 59 with lung adenocarcinoma.

This clone was recorded once. The genes are TRBV6-5 and TRBJ2-3; 10 bases match TRBD1. The length of the CDR3 is 15 residues. Germline V lookup: CDR1 MNHEY, CDR2 SVGAGI. The V and J ends lost 6 bases and 4 bases, in that order; junction bases with no gene match: 7. The CDR3 DNA follows: TGTGCCAGCAGGGGCCGGGACAGGGGCCCAGATACGCAGTATTTT. This encodes CASRGRDRGPDTQYF.

V gene TRBV5-1 combines with J gene TRBJ1-1; tentative D call: TRBD1 (6 bases). The CDR3 sequence is 11 residues long. The germline gives CDR1 SGHRS, CDR2 YFSETQ. The V and J ends lost 6 bases and 7 bases respectively, with 10 bases between them. The CDR3 DNA follows: TGCGCCAGCAAACAGGGCGGTGAAGCTTTCTTT. It translates to CASKQGGEAFF. The full variable domain, its missing parts supplied by reference TRBV5-1 and TRBJ1-1, is KAGVTQTPRYLIKTRGQQVTLSCSPISGHRSVSWYQQTPGQGLQFLFEYFSETQRNKGNFPGRFSGRQFSNSRSEMNVSTLELGDSALYLCASKQGGEAFFGQGTRLTVV.

V and J are TRBV27 and TRBJ1-5; the D gene is possibly TRBD1 (6 bases). Germline CDR1 MNHEY, CDR2 SMNVEV (reference sequence). The V end was cut by 6 bases, the J end by 6 bases, with 15 bases between. The CDR3 spans 14 residues. The chain's CDR3 is CASSPIQGGQPQHF. CDR3 nucleotide sequence: TGTGCCAGCAGCCCAATACAGGGCGGTCAGCCCCAGCATTTT.

The chain uses TRBV29-1 and TRBJ1-3; TRBD1 might be the D (5 bases). Trimming took 4 bases from V and 0 from J, leaving 7 bases between them. The CDR3 extends over 13 amino acids. Germline CDR1 is SQVTM and CDR2 is ANQGSEA. This CDR3 is CSVARGSGNTIYF. CDR3 bases: TGCAGCGTTGCAAGGGGCTCTGGAAACACCATATATTTT.

The rearrangement links TRBV5-1 to TRBJ2-5; 9 bases match TRBD1. Trimming removed 3 bases from V and 5 bases from J; junction bases left unmatched: 8. This CDR3 spans 15 amino acids. In germline, CDR1 is SGHRS, CDR2 YFSETQ. The chain's CDR3 is CASSSGDRDMETQYF. Here the CDR3 DNA reads TGCGCCAGCAGCTCGGGGGACAGGGATATGGAGACCCAGTACTTC.

The rearrangement joins TRBV21-1 to TRBJ2-1; the table calls TRBD2, which could not be checked here. TRBV21-1 is given as a pseudogene. This CDR3 has 10 amino acids. CDR3 in DNA: TGTGCCAGCAGCAAACTCCCTAAGTTCTTC. Its translation: CASSKLPKFF.

The chain combines TRBV20-1 with TRBJ2-1, with D possibly TRBD1 on 5 matching bases. Germline V CDR1 and CDR2: DFQATT, SNEGSKA (reference sequence). This CDR3 comprises 11 residues. Trimming removed 5 bases at V and 5 bases at J, with 7 bases between. CDR3 in DNA: TGCAGTGCTCAGGGAAACAATGAGCAGTTCTTC. Protein: CSAQGNNEQFF.

The chain carries TRBV28 and TRBJ1-2, with 7 bases that match TRBD1. This CDR3 is built from 14 residues. Trimming cost V 3 bases and J 2 bases; bases outside gene matches: 3. Germline assignment: CDR1 MDHEN and CDR2 SYDVKM. CDR3 sequence (DNA): TGTGCCAGCAGTTTTTGGGACAGCAACTATGGCTACACCTTC. It specifies CASSFWDSNYGYTF.

CDR3 protein: CAWRKNTNEKLFF. DNA for the CDR3: TGTGCCTGGAGGAAAAATACTAATGAAAAACTGTTTTTT. The chain carries TRBV30 and TRBJ1-4; D uncertain. Between the trimmed V and J ends, which lost 3 bases and 2 bases, there was a span of 7 bases. Germline V lookup: CDR1 GTSNPN, CDR2 SVGIG (reference sequence). The CDR3 spans 13 residues. Full variable domain (missing parts from reference TRBV30 and TRBJ1-4): SQTIHQWPATLVQPVGSPLSLECTVEGTSNPNLYWYRQAAGRGLQLLFYSVGIGQISSEVPQNLSASRPQDRQFILSSKKLLLSDSGFYLCAWRKNTNEKLFFGSGTQLSVL.

The rearrangement links TRBV7-9 to TRBJ2-3; D unclear. The CDR3 totals 16 residues. CDR1 and CDR2 from the germline V gene are SEHNR and FQNEAQ (reference sequence). V lost 1 base, J lost 0 bases, and 11 bases lay in between. The CDR3 sequence: CASSLGRNPSTDTQYF. For the CDR3, the DNA is TGTGCCAGCAGCTTAGGACGAAATCCTAGCACAGATACGCAGTATTTT.

The V and J genes are TRBV30 and TRBJ1-1; tentative D call: TRBD1 (5 bases). The V and J ends lost 4 bases and 10 bases respectively, with 16 bases between them. The CDR3 sequence is 12 residues long. Germline CDR1 reads GTSNPN; CDR2 reads SVGIG (reference sequence). The CDR3 sequence: CAWIPLPGGAFF. The CDR3 DNA reads TGTGCCTGGATCCCTCTCCCCGGGGGAGCTTTCTTT.

This clone was counted a single time. Here the CDR3 reads CASSQIGQGSTDTQYF. Written as DNA, the CDR3 is TGTGCCAGCAGCCAAATTGGACAGGGTAGCACAGATACGCAGTATTTT. The J gene is TRBJ2-3, the V gene TRBV14; 8 bases line up with TRBD1. This CDR3 is 16 amino acids long. With 2 bases clipped from V and 0 bases from J, the junction kept 4 bases outside the gene matches. Germline CDR1 SGHDN, CDR2 FVKESK.

The V call is TRBV28, the J call TRBJ1-1, with TRBD1 identical over 8 bases. V was clipped by 6 bases and J by 1 base; unmatched bases: 10. The CDR3 runs 16 residues. CDR1 is MDHEN and CDR2 is SYDVKM in the germline V gene. The CDR3 reads CASRPRTGMRNTEAFF. For the CDR3, the DNA is TGTGCCAGCAGACCGAGGACAGGGATGAGGAACACTGAAGCTTTCTTT.

The genes are TRBV14 and TRBJ2-7, with D perhaps TRBD1 (5 bases). This CDR3 is built from 14 residues. The V end was cut by 4 bases, the J end by 0 bases, with 10 bases between. CDR1 and CDR2 (germline): SGHDN, FVKESK. DNA of the CDR3: TGTGCCAGCAGCCTCCAGGGTCTCTCCTACGAGCAGTACTTC. Its protein is CASSLQGLSYEQYF.

The chain is built from TRBV5-1 and TRBJ2-3, with D possibly being TRBD1 (6 bases). V lost 4 bases, J lost 2 bases, and 14 bases lay in between. Germline V gene sequence: CDR1 SGHRS, CDR2 YFSETQ. The CDR3 contains 15 residues. The CDR3 spells CASSKAQGNTDTQYF. Written as DNA, the CDR3 is TGCGCCAGCAGCAAAGCACAGGGTAACACAGATACGCAGTATTTT.

This chain uses TRBV7-8 with TRBJ1-1; weak D call: TRBD1 (5 bases). Between the trimmed V and J ends, which lost 2 bases and 3 bases, there was a span of 16 bases. CDR3 length: 16 amino acids. The germline V gene has CDR1 SGHVS and CDR2 FQNEAQ. In DNA form, the CDR3 reads TGTGCCAGCAGCTTACGTGTAAGGTTAGGGGACACTGAAGCTTTCTTT. This encodes CASSLRVRLGDTEAFF.

This sequence joins TRBV6-5 and TRBJ2-3; D not certain. The length of the CDR3 is 15 residues. Germline V gives CDR1 MNHEY, CDR2 SVGAGI. The V and J ends lost 0 bases and 0 bases respectively, with 7 bases between them. CDR3 nucleotides: TGTGCCAGCAGTTACTCTCCCCGGAGCACAGATACGCAGTATTTT. Translated, it gives CASSYSPRSTDTQYF.